Below are 21 T cell receptor beta chains sequenced from a single sample in a study of T cell repertoires in cytomegalovirus infection. Antigen specificity for these receptors is unknown. TCRdb itself ran the reads through MiXCR, one entry per CDR3 protein. The table has around 430,000 distinct CDR3 sequences, about two fifths seen once; the top ten hold roughly two fifths. The sample consisted of cultured PBMCs, taken from culture after CMV antigen stimulation. These receptors were collected from a human donor in good health (CMV status not recorded). Some clones in this sample may be carry-over from other donors' samples.

J is TRBJ2-5 and V is TRBV7-2; D possibly corresponds to TRBD1 (6 bases). CDR1 is SGHTA and CDR2 is FQGNSA in the germline V gene. This CDR3 is 15 amino acids long. Trimming pared 5 bases from V and 7 bases from J, leaving 20 bases between. The CDR3 DNA reads as TGTGCCAGCAGCCCTACCGCCCTAGGGGGTGGGACCCAGTACTTC. This translates into CASSPTALGGGTQYF.

There are a few counts of this clonotype. The V and J genes are TRBV7-2 and TRBJ2-1, with D possibly being TRBD2 (6 bases). In germline, CDR1 is SGHTA, CDR2 FQGNSA. Between the trimmed V and J ends, which lost 5 bases and 5 bases, there was a span of 22 bases. The CDR3 is 17 residues long. The CDR3 loop reads CASSNALGIGGNNEQFF. Here the CDR3 DNA reads TGTGCCAGCAGCAACGCGCTGGGTATCGGGGGAAACAATGAGCAGTTCTTC.

The chain uses TRBV4-1 and TRBJ2-7; 11 nucleotides agree with TRBD2. The CDR3 is 18 residues long. The J segment lost 0 bases and the V segment lost 1 base, leaving 8 bases of the junction unmatched. The germline gives CDR1 MGHRA, CDR2 YSYEKL. The CDR3 spells CASSQVLAGGPSSYEQYF. DNA of the CDR3: TGCGCCAGCAGCCAAGTGCTAGCGGGGGGTCCTAGCTCCTACGAGCAGTACTTC.

In this sample, this clonotype turned up once. The gene calls are TRBV29-1 and TRBJ2-5; 8 nucleotides line up with TRBD1. CDR1 is SQVTM and CDR2 is ANQGSEA in the germline V gene. The CDR3 runs 17 residues. Germline trimming cut 2 bases from V and 5 bases from J; bases unmatched to any gene: 16. CDR3: CSVELGGRQGSTETQYF. The CDR3 DNA reads TGCAGCGTTGAACTAGGAGGGCGACAGGGGTCAACGGAGACCCAGTACTTC.

The J gene is TRBJ2-1, the V gene TRBV5-1; D gene uncertain. The CDR3 has 15 amino acids. Germline V gene lookup returns CDR1 SGHRS and CDR2 YFSETQ. V dropped 2 bases and J dropped 0 bases, with 9 bases sitting between them. The CDR3 sequence is CASSLRVGSYNEQFF. The CDR3 DNA reads as TGCGCCAGCAGCTTAAGGGTCGGCTCCTACAATGAGCAGTTCTTC. The whole variable domain, remainder taken from reference TRBV5-1 and TRBJ2-1, is KAGVTQTPRYLIKTRGQQVTLSCSPISGHRSVSWYQQTPGQGLQFLFEYFSETQRNKGNFPGRFSGRQFSNSRSEMNVSTLELGDSALYLCASSLRVGSYNEQFFGPGTRLTVL.

J is TRBJ2-3 and V is TRBV7-2, with TRBD2 matching 7 bases. This CDR3 comprises 14 residues. Germline CDR1 is SGHTA and CDR2 is FQGNSA. V dropped 5 bases and J dropped 5; count of bases not matched to a gene: 7. The CDR3 DNA follows: TGTGCCAGCAGCATTGATACGGGGGGAGATACGCAGTATTTT. It translates to CASSIDTGGDTQYF.

This clonotype was observed once. The V and J genes are TRBV4-3 and TRBJ2-3, with unresolved D. V lost 1 base to trimming and J lost 2 bases, with 16 bases between them. The CDR3 is made up of 17 amino acids. Germline V gene data show CDR1 as LGHNA and CDR2 as YSLEER. The CDR3 coding sequence is TGCGCCAGCAGCCAAGCCCCCTCGACCTTTTACACAGATACGCAGTATTTT. It yields the protein CASSQAPSTFYTDTQYF.

The rearrangement links TRBV6-8 to TRBJ2-3; TRBD1 matches at 10 bases. Germline CDR1 and CDR2: MNHGY and SAAAGT. The CDR3 is made up of 16 amino acids. V lost 6 bases to trimming and J lost 1 base; unmatched junction nucleotides: 7. The DNA of the CDR3 is TGTGCCAGCAGGGCCCGACAGGGGGCTGGCACAGATACGCAGTATTTT. Protein sequence: CASRARQGAGTDTQYF.

The chain couples TRBV7-9 to TRBJ2-3, with 14 bases lining up with TRBD2. The CDR3 has 20 residues. Germline V gene lookup returns CDR1 SEHNR and CDR2 FQNEAQ (reference sequence). V lost 0 bases, J lost 2 bases, and 10 bases stayed unmatched. In nucleotides, the CDR3 is TGTGCCAGCAGCTTAGCAGGACTAGCGGGAGGCTATACTTCCACAGATACGCAGTATTTT. It encodes CASSLAGLAGGYTSTDTQYF.

The chain joins TRBV7-7 to TRBJ1-1; D remains unclear. With 0 bases removed from V and 1 base from J, the gap between germline ends came to 12 bases. The CDR3 covers 16 residues. Germline values: CDR1 SSHAT, CDR2 FNYEAQ (reference sequence). In DNA, the CDR3 is TGTGCCAGCAGCTTAGCGGGGTTACCCACGAACACTGAAGCTTTCTTT. It codes for CASSLAGLPTNTEAFF.

The chain has TRBV7-2 and TRBJ2-1, with D uncertain. Per germline, CDR1 SGHTA and CDR2 FQGNSA. The CDR3 extends over 16 amino acids. Trimming took off 5 bases at V and 9 bases at J, with 23 bases between the two ends. This chain's CDR3 is CASSLLSLGLTFEQFF. CDR3 coding DNA: TGTGCCAGCAGCCTTCTTAGCCTAGGGCTTACTTTTGAGCAGTTCTTC.

This clonotype appeared a few times. This chain joins TRBV7-9 and TRBJ2-7; D is perhaps TRBD1 (6 bases). CDR3 length: 13 amino acids. Germline assignment: CDR1 SEHNR and CDR2 FQNEAQ (reference sequence). Trimming took 1 base from V and 5 from J, leaving 9 bases between them. For the CDR3, the DNA is TGTGCCAGCAGCTTAGAGACAGGCCACGAGCAGTACTTC. Protein product: CASSLETGHEQYF.

A single count supports this clonotype. The V call is TRBV7-2, the J call TRBJ1-6; D gene ambiguous. V was clipped by 5 bases and J by 18 bases, with 20 bases between them. This CDR3 region has 13 residues. Germline V gives CDR1 SGHTA, CDR2 FQGNSA. CDR3 loop: CASSLDRYRESHF. The CDR3 DNA reads as TGTGCCAGCAGCCTGGACCGCTACCGGGAGTCCCACTTT. The full variable domain, with the rest looked up from reference TRBV7-2 and TRBJ1-6, is GAGVSQSPSNKVTEKGKDVELRCDPISGHTALYWYRQSLGQGLEFLIYFQGNSAPDKSGLPSDRFSAERTGGSVSTLTIQRTQQEDSAVYLCASSLDRYRESHFGNGTRLTVT.

The V gene is TRBV12-3 or TRBV12-4, the J gene TRBJ2-3, with no clear D. The CDR3 length is 15 residues. Trimming took off 3 bases at V and 0 bases at J, with 10 bases between the two ends. The CDR3 spells CASSFGDSSTDTQYF. The CDR3 bases are TGTGCCAGCAGTTTTGGGGATTCTAGCACAGATACGCAGTATTTT.

This clonotype has ten or more counts. J is TRBJ1-2 and V is TRBV7-2; the D is unclear. The CDR3 has 13 amino acids. With 1 base removed from V and 8 bases from J, the gap between germline ends came to 11 bases. Germline V gives CDR1 SGHTA, CDR2 FQGNSA. The CDR3 here is CASSLEGRRGYTF. The CDR3 DNA is TGTGCCAGCAGCTTAGAAGGGCGAAGAGGCTACACCTTC.

This chain uses TRBV24-1 with TRBJ2-7; D is possibly TRBD1 (5 bases). CDR3 length equals 13 residues. The V end lost 3 bases, the J end lost 4 bases, and 9 bases lay between the germline ends. Germline CDR1 is KGHDR and CDR2 is SFDVKD. The CDR3 loop reads CATSDTDSYEQYF. The CDR3 nucleotides read TGTGCCACCAGTGATACTGACAGTTACGAGCAGTACTTC.

This clonotype was detected a few times. The chain has TRBV10-3 and TRBJ2-3; TRBD2 matches at 9 bases. The CDR3 covers 17 residues. With 11 bases clipped from V and 2 bases from J, the junction kept 17 bases outside the gene matches. Germline assignment: CDR1 ENHRY and CDR2 SYGVKD. CDR3 amino acids: CASSRWTSDIHTDTQYF. CDR3 DNA: TGTGCCTCTTCGAGATGGACTAGCGATATCCACACAGATACGCAGTATTTT.

V is TRBV5-5 and J is TRBJ2-3; 16 bases match TRBD2. The germline gives CDR1 SGHKS, CDR2 YYEKEE (reference sequence). V was pared by 4 bases and J by 8 bases, with 10 bases of the junction left unmatched. This CDR3 spans 17 amino acids. The CDR3 sequence: CASSRTGTSGGEGTQYF. The CDR3 coding sequence is TGTGCCAGCAGCCGAACCGGGACTAGCGGGGGGGAGGGTACGCAGTATTTT.

The chain combines TRBV12-5 with TRBJ2-2; 9 nucleotides line up with TRBD2. This CDR3 is built from 18 residues. CDR1 and CDR2 from the germline V gene are LGHNT and FRNRAP. V shed 1 base and J 0 bases; nucleotides not matched to a gene: 6. For the CDR3, the DNA is TGTGCTAGTGGTTTGGGACTAGCGGATCGGTCGAACACCGGGGAGCTGTTTTTT. Translation: CASGLGLADRSNTGELFF.

This clonotype showed up just a few times. The CDR3 DNA is TGTGCCAGCAGCTTAGAAGAGGCTGCTACGCAGTATTTT. Translated, it gives CASSLEEAATQYF. This chain uses TRBV7-8 with TRBJ2-3, with D unclear. V was trimmed by 1 base and J by 8 bases, leaving 10 bases between them. The germline CDR1 and CDR2 sequences are SGHVS and FQNEAQ. This CDR3 contains 13 residues.

The chain carries TRBV7-2 and TRBJ2-3; D may be TRBD2 (5 bases). In germline, CDR1 is SGHTA, CDR2 FQGNSA. Trimming stripped 5 bases from V and 4 bases from J, with 10 bases between. CDR3 length equals 13 residues. The CDR3 DNA sequence: TGTGCCAGCAGCCTTATAGCGCCAGATACGCAGTATTTT. As protein: CASSLIAPDTQYF.